These 20 T cell receptor beta chains were all obtained from the same sample, sequenced in a study of tumor-infiltrating lymphocytes in primary liver carcinoma. The study co-extracted DNA and RNA from about 20-30 mg of unsorted bulk tissue. Making TCR beta cDNA involved around 510 ng total RNA and a constant-region primer. Each TCR beta library was derived from three nested multiplex PCR rounds that employed slightly modified ARM-PCR. A C-beta reverse primer and TRBV1-TRBV30 forward primers served in each of the first two PCR rounds, at 10 cycles apiece. One entry per CDR3 protein, called by TCRdb with MiXCR from the multiplex PCR reads. The profile shows some 94,000 distinct CDR3 sequences, 69% of them singletons. Specimen: liver tumor tissue from sampling region 5. Subset specified: tumor region T5, tumor centre. These TCRs come from a woman aged 55-70 years with primary liver carcinoma and hepatitis B virus infection.

This clonotype was counted at least ten times. The CDR3 sequence: CASSFLSGYNEQFF. The DNA of the CDR3 is TGTGCCAGCAGTTTCCTATCAGGCTACAATGAGCAGTTCTTC. V usage is TRBV28 and J usage is TRBJ2-1; the D is unclear. V was clipped by 3 bases and J by 3 bases, with 9 bases between them. The CDR3 totals 14 residues. CDR1 and CDR2 from the germline V gene are MDHEN and SYDVKM.

On this clonotype: Its ends do not fully match the called genes, so a read error is possible. The chain recombines TRBV4-1 with TRBJ2-5; D gene uncertain. The CDR3 contains 15 residues. CDR1 and CDR2 (germline): MGHRA, YSYEKL. The CDR3 reads CASNQGLRSAETQYF. CDR3 DNA: TGCGCCAGCAACCAAGGGCTCCGGTCCGCGGAGACCCAGTACTTC.

A note on this clonotype: A much larger clone lies a single base off, so this may be a read error. The chain combines TRBV5-6 with TRBJ1-2; 9 bases agree with TRBD1. The CDR3 extends over 14 amino acids. Germline V CDR1 and CDR2: SGHDT, YYEEEE. The CDR3 DNA reads TGTGCCAGCAGCTTGAACGACAGGGGGAATGGCCACACCTTC. This codes for CASSLNDRGNGHTF.

Note on this clonotype: Since a much larger clone is just one base distant, this may be a read error. The chain recombines TRBV28 with TRBJ1-5; 7 nucleotides line up with TRBD1. Germline V gene sequence: CDR1 MDHEN, CDR2 SYDVKM. The CDR3 is 15 residues long. The DNA of the CDR3 is TGTGCCAGCAGTCGAACAGGGGCAAGCAATCGGCCCCAGCATTTT. The encoded protein is CASSRTGASNRPQHF.

This clonotype has at least ten counts. CDR3 DNA sequence: TGCAGCGTTGCCGGCGGACCGTACTCTGGGGCCAACGTCCTGACTTTC. Translated: CSVAGGPYSGANVLTF. The chain couples TRBV29-1 to TRBJ2-6; D ambiguous. The V gene's germline CDR1 is SQVTM and CDR2 ANQGSEA. V lost 4 bases to trimming and J lost 0 bases, with 13 bases between them. The CDR3 length is 16 residues.

By frequency in the sample, this clonotype is medium-sized. The chain recombines TRBV11-2 with TRBJ2-1; tentatively, D is TRBD1 or TRBD2 (7 bases each). The CDR3 is 14 residues long. Trimming cost V 0 bases and J 9 bases, with 12 bases left between them. Germline CDR1 and CDR2: SGHAT and FQNNGV. The CDR3 DNA reads as TGTGCCAGCAGCTTAGATCCCAGGGGGGGTGAGCAGTTCTTC. Its translation: CASSLDPRGGEQFF.

On this clonotype itself: A much more abundant neighbour one base away suggests this may be a read error. The chain has TRBV7-9 and TRBJ2-2; D is unresolved. Germline CDR1 is SEHNR and CDR2 is FQNEAQ (reference sequence). This CDR3 has 16 residues. Trimming took off 2 bases at V and 10 bases at J, with 20 bases between the two ends. The CDR3 nucleotides are TGTGCCAGCAGCTTATCGTACGGGCCGCAGCCCGAGGAGCTGTTTTTT. Protein: CASSLSYGPQPEELFF.

Comment on this clonotype: Since a much larger clone is just one base distant, this may be a read error. V and J are TRBV10-1 and TRBJ1-2; D ambiguous. Per germline, CDR1 WNHNN and CDR2 SYGVQD (reference sequence). The CDR3 contains 13 residues. Here the CDR3 DNA reads TGCCCCAGCTCTCCAGACGCTAACTATGGCTACACCTTC. Protein sequence: CPSSPDANYGYTF.

As to this clonotype: A much larger clone differs by one base, so this may be a read error. This chain links TRBV7-6 with TRBJ1-5, with D maybe TRBD1 (5 bases). Trimming removed 2 bases from V and 0 bases from J, with 17 bases in between. The CDR3 is 18 residues long. Germline V CDR1 and CDR2: SGHVS, FNYEAQ. This CDR3 is CASSLSPTVRDSNQPQHF. For the CDR3, the DNA is TGTGCCAGCAGCTTATCTCCCACTGTCAGGGATAGCAATCAGCCCCAGCATTTT.

This clonotype was detected a few times. The chain has TRBV20-1 and TRBJ1-5; 9 positions agree with TRBD1. Germline trimming cut 4 bases from V and 7 bases from J; bases unmatched to any gene: 8. Germline CDR1 DFQATT, CDR2 SNEGSKA (reference sequence). This CDR3 is 14 amino acids long. Written as DNA, the CDR3 is TGCAGTGCTATCCTGGGACAGGGAGACCAGCCCCAGCATTTT. Protein product: CSAILGQGDQPQHF.

The chain recombines TRBV11-2 with TRBJ1-2; D is perhaps TRBD1 (5 bases). CDR3 length equals 11 residues. Germline CDR1 SGHAT, CDR2 FQNNGV. With 6 bases removed from V and 6 bases from J, the gap between germline ends came to 8 bases. The CDR3 is CASRQGHGYTF. The DNA of the CDR3 is TGTGCCAGCAGGCAGGGTCATGGCTACACCTTC.

This clonotype has more than one count but fewer than ten. A much larger clone lies one base from this, so it may be a read error. This chain joins TRBV10-1 and TRBJ1-2; D ambiguous. This CDR3 region has 13 residues. Per germline, CDR1 WNHNN and CDR2 SYGVQD (reference sequence). CDR3 sequence: CTSSEARNYGYTF. The CDR3 bases are TGCACCAGCAGTGAAGCCAGGAACTATGGCTACACCTTC.

A remark on this clonotype: This is likely a read error, given that the CDR3 carries no conserved phenylalanine or tryptophan at its end. The chain couples TRBV10-3 to TRBJ2-1; 13 positions agree with TRBD2. The trim removed 4 bases at V and 8 bases at J, leaving 5 bases unmatched. The germline V gene encodes CDR1 ENHRY and CDR2 SYGVKD. The CDR3 loop spans 15 amino acids. CDR3 DNA: TGTGCCATCAGTGGACTAGCGGGAGGAGGGGATGAGCAGTTCCTC. It encodes CAISGLAGGGDEQFL.

The chain links TRBV5-1 to TRBJ2-1; possibly TRBD2 for D (6 bases). CDR1 SGHRS and CDR2 YFSETQ come from the germline V gene. The CDR3 runs 16 residues. The V gene lost 1 base and the J gene lost 0 bases, with 11 bases spanning the gap. The CDR3 loop is CASSLFSGSSYNEQFF. In DNA, the CDR3 is TGCGCCAGCAGCTTGTTTAGCGGTTCCTCCTACAATGAGCAGTTCTTC.

A word on this clonotype: An end of the junction differs from the germline gene, which may be a read error. This sequence joins TRBV29-1 and TRBJ2-5; D call uncertain. There are 12 residues in the CDR3. The V gene's germline CDR1 is SQVTM and CDR2 ANQGSEA. CDR3 protein: CSVDRREEAQYF. The CDR3, as DNA: TGCAGCGTTGATAGAAGGGAAGAGGCCCAGTACTTC.

This clonotype has a handful of counts. One base away lies a much larger clone, so this may be a sequencing read error. The rearrangement joins TRBV29-1 to TRBJ1-4; D is possibly TRBD1 (5 bases). The germline gives CDR1 SQVTM, CDR2 ANQGSEA. This CDR3 comprises 16 residues. The CDR3 protein is CSAKGPRMGINEKLVF. Here the CDR3 DNA reads TGCAGCGCAAAGGGGCCCAGGATGGGGATTAATGAAAAACTGGTTTTT.

The table lists this clonotype with many counts. V and J are TRBV28 and TRBJ1-1; possibly TRBD1 for D (5 bases). The germline V and J ends were trimmed by 6 bases and 7 bases, with 15 bases remaining between them. The CDR3 loop spans 13 amino acids. CDR1 MDHEN and CDR2 SYDVKM come from the germline V gene. Here the CDR3 DNA reads TGTGCCAGCAGGTCAGGGACGTGGGGTGAAGCTTTCTTT. This encodes CASRSGTWGEAFF.

To note about this clonotype: This CDR3 is missing its conserved last phenylalanine or tryptophan, likely due to a read error. The DNA is omitted, as the CDR3 cannot be located on it reliably, and the CDR3 follows TCRdb's listing. This sequence joins TRBV6-5 and TRBJ2-1; TRBD2, the D gene given by the table, was not confirmed from the DNA. Germline CDR1 reads MNHEY; CDR2 reads SVGAGI. Including both end residues, the CDR3 is 17 amino acids long. The CDR3 spells CASSYYMGLAGGYEHFL.

Concerning this clonotype itself: The junction does not match germline at one end; this may be a read error. The rearrangement joins TRBV29-1 to TRBJ1-1; D ambiguous. Germline-derived CDR1 and CDR2 are SQVTM and ANQGSEA. CDR3 size: 12 residues. The CDR3 is CSVEVTNSESFF. The DNA of the CDR3 is TGCAGCGTCGAGGTAACGAACTCTGAATCTTTCTTT.

This clonotype was seen once. One junction end does not reproduce the germline sequence, and a read error may be involved. The chain combines TRBV29-1 with TRBJ1-5; D is undetermined. The germline gives CDR1 SQVTM, CDR2 ANQGSEA. The CDR3 consists of 13 residues. The CDR3 DNA follows: TGCAGCGTTGTGAAGGAGAGTGGTCAGCCCCATCATTTT. Its protein product is CSVVKESGQPHHF.